A selection of T cell receptor beta chains follows, all from one sample in a study of T cells in tuberculosis. Sequencing used immunoSEQ multiplex PCR; TCRdb keeps in-frame clones, though not all of them. The profile shows 20,000 to 25,000 clones, about 85% of them singletons. The material sequenced was PBMCs, taken at tuberculosis diagnosis. These receptors were obtained from an adult with tuberculosis. CDR3s include the opening cysteine and the closing phenylalanine or tryptophan. Each record gives: J gene, D gene, clone size, V gene, CDR3 protein, CDR3 DNA. A D gene is named only where the DNA matches it firmly. Only part of the rows carry a size: once, few, many, or a class if the clone is expanded.

j_gene: TRBJ2-7; d_gene: -; abundance: once; v_gene: TRBV15; CDR3aa: CATSDRLSYEQYF; CDR3nt: TGTGCCACCAGTGATAGACTGTCCTACGAGCAGTACTTC
j_gene: TRBJ1-1; d_gene: -; abundance: -; v_gene: TRBV10-3; CDR3aa: CAISGERGEPFF; CDR3nt: TGTGCCATCAGTGGCGAACGGGGGGAACCTTTCTTT
j_gene: TRBJ2-1; d_gene: -; abundance: -; v_gene: TRBV6-5; CDR3aa: CASSDSPFYNEQFF; CDR3nt: TGTGCCAGCAGTGACAGCCCCTTTTACAATGAGCAGTTCTTC
j_gene: TRBJ2-7; d_gene: TRBD2; abundance: few; v_gene: TRBV18; CDR3aa: CASSYSGASSYEQYF; CDR3nt: TGTGCCAGCTCATATAGCGGGGCGAGCTCCTACGAGCAGTACTTC
j_gene: TRBJ2-7; d_gene: TRBD1; abundance: -; v_gene: TRBV6-6; CDR3aa: CASSYAGTEGAYEQYF; CDR3nt: TGTGCCAGCAGTTACGCCGGGACAGAGGGGGCCTACGAGCAGTACTTC
j_gene: TRBJ1-1; d_gene: -; abundance: -; v_gene: TRBV18; CDR3aa: CASSPSGSPKIEAFF; CDR3nt: TGTGCCAGCTCACCTTCAGGGTCGCCAAAGATTGAAGCTTTCTTT
j_gene: TRBJ2-6; d_gene: -; abundance: -; v_gene: TRBV5-1; CDR3aa: CASRLTPGANVLTF; CDR3nt: TGCGCCAGCCGACTGACCCCCGGGGCCAACGTCCTGACTTTC
j_gene: TRBJ2-2; d_gene: -; abundance: -; v_gene: TRBV9; CDR3aa: CASSDWDKELFF; CDR3nt: TGTGCCAGCAGCGACTGGGACAAAGAGCTGTTTTTT
j_gene: TRBJ1-3; d_gene: -; abundance: once; v_gene: TRBV5-1; CDR3aa: CASSSEVVNTIYF; CDR3nt: TGCGCCAGCAGCTCGGAGGTGGTGAACACCATATATTTT
j_gene: TRBJ1-2; d_gene: -; abundance: -; v_gene: TRBV5-1; CDR3aa: CASKPSGDFSNYGYTF; CDR3nt: TGCGCCAGCAAACCCAGTGGGGACTTCTCTAACTATGGCTACACCTTC
j_gene: TRBJ2-3; d_gene: -; abundance: -; v_gene: TRBV5-1; CDR3aa: CASSEVERSTDTQYF; CDR3nt: TGCGCCAGCAGCGAGGTGGAAAGAAGCACAGATACGCAGTATTTT
j_gene: TRBJ1-4; d_gene: -; abundance: -; v_gene: TRBV29-1; CDR3aa: CSVGGAGREKLFF; CDR3nt: TGCAGCGTCGGTGGGGCAGGGAGGGAAAAACTGTTTTTT
j_gene: TRBJ2-2; d_gene: TRBD1; abundance: once; v_gene: TRBV28; CDR3aa: CASIPGTGIPGELFF; CDR3nt: TGTGCCAGCATCCCCGGGACAGGGATTCCCGGGGAGCTGTTTTTT
j_gene: TRBJ1-1; d_gene: -; abundance: -; v_gene: TRBV27; CDR3aa: CASSLLGQNTEAFF; CDR3nt: TGTGCCAGCAGTCTCCTGGGACAGAACACTGAAGCTTTCTTT
j_gene: TRBJ1-3; d_gene: TRBD1; abundance: -; v_gene: TRBV27; CDR3aa: CASRPPPGGWGNTIYF; CDR3nt: TGTGCCAGCAGGCCCCCACCAGGGGGCTGGGGAAACACCATATATTTT
j_gene: TRBJ1-6; d_gene: -; abundance: -; v_gene: TRBV6-1; CDR3aa: CASSEAPGGYSPLHF; CDR3nt: TGTGCCAGCAGTGAAGCGCCGGGGGGGTATTCACCCCTCCACTTT
j_gene: TRBJ1-2; d_gene: -; abundance: -; v_gene: TRBV7-2; CDR3aa: CASSLISDSGYGYTF; CDR3nt: TGTGCCAGCAGCTTAATCTCGGACAGTGGATATGGCTACACCTTC
j_gene: TRBJ2-2; d_gene: -; abundance: -; v_gene: TRBV7-9; CDR3aa: CASSLDREVGGELFF; CDR3nt: TGTGCCAGCAGCCTTGACAGGGAGGTCGGCGGGGAGCTGTTTTTT
j_gene: TRBJ2-5; d_gene: -; abundance: -; v_gene: TRBV28; CDR3aa: CASSSMDIDQETQYF; CDR3nt: TGTGCCAGCAGTAGCATGGACATCGACCAAGAGACCCAGTACTTC
j_gene: TRBJ2-2; d_gene: -; abundance: -; v_gene: TRBV9; CDR3aa: CASSLRWTANTGELFF; CDR3nt: TGTGCCAGCAGCCTAAGATGGACAGCGAACACCGGGGAGCTGTTTTTT